The rows below give T cell receptor beta chains drawn from one sample of a study of cytomegalovirus exposure and HLA in healthy donors. Using immunoSEQ multiplex PCR, the repertoire was profiled, and TCRdb retains in-frame clones only, with some absent. The repertoire holds roughly 130,000 clones, approximately 91% seen once, with 1.4% to 1.5% in the top ten. The source material was PBMCs. The receptors shown here come from a man younger than 40 in good health and CMV-seronegative. Both conserved end residues are part of each CDR3. A D gene is named only where the DNA matches it firmly. Size tells how often a clone was seen (once, few, many) or the class of an expanded clone, and some rows leave it out.

TRBJ1-5,TRBV5-6,NA,NA,CASNDRLGNQPQHF,TGTGCCAGCAACGACAGGTTGGGAAATCAGCCCCAGCATTTT
TRBJ2-1,TRBV7-3,NA,NA,CASSLRGPSSYNEQFF,TGTGCCAGCAGCTTAAGGGGCCCCAGCTCCTACAATGAGCAGTTCTTC
TRBJ1-1,TRBV29-1,NA,NA,CSVEDRATEAFF,TGCAGCGTTGAAGACAGGGCCACTGAAGCTTTCTTT
TRBJ1-5,TRBV2,NA,TRBD1,CASSEGQGGRQPQHF,TGTGCCAGCAGTGAAGGACAGGGGGGGCGTCAGCCCCAGCATTTT
TRBJ2-3,TRBV5-1,NA,TRBD2,CASSLVGLAGGRGGDTQYF,TGCGCCAGCAGCTTGGTTGGACTAGCGGGAGGCCGCGGGGGAGATACGCAGTATTTT
TRBJ1-2,TRBV6-5,NA,NA,CASSFNRETYTF,TGTGCCAGCAGTTTTAACAGGGAAACCTACACCTTC
TRBJ2-1,TRBV2,once,TRBD2,CASSDRTSGMQFF,TGTGCCAGCAGTGATCGGACTAGCGGGATGCAGTTCTTC
TRBJ2-7,TRBV7-2,NA,NA,CASSLGGQTYEQYF,TGTGCCAGCAGCTTAGGCGGACAGACCTACGAGCAGTACTTC
TRBJ1-1,TRBV9,once,TRBD1,CASSAGGTEAFF,TGTGCCAGCAGCGCAGGGGGAACTGAAGCTTTCTTT
TRBJ1-4,TRBV2,NA,NA,CASSEARNGRQGRNEKLFF,TGTGCCAGCAGTGAAGCGCGAAATGGCCGTCAGGGTAGAAATGAAAAACTGTTTTTT
TRBJ1-2,TRBV2,NA,TRBD1,CANVVRTGRNYGYTF,TGTGCCAACGTGGTTCGGACAGGGAGGAACTATGGCTACACCTTC
TRBJ2-7,TRBV27,NA,TRBD2,CASNSRGESYEQYF,TGTGCCAGCAACTCTCGGGGGGAGAGCTACGAGCAGTACTTC
TRBJ2-7,TRBV7-2,NA,NA,CASSPSGSYEQYF,TGTGCCAGCAGCCCGTCAGGATCCTACGAGCAGTACTTC
TRBJ1-5,TRBV5-6,NA,TRBD1,CASSFGQGKGSQPQHF,TGTGCCAGCAGCTTTGGACAGGGAAAAGGTAGTCAGCCCCAGCATTTT
TRBJ2-7,TRBV6-5,NA,NA,CASSYRQQGYEQYF,TGTGCCAGCAGTTATAGACAGCAAGGCTACGAGCAGTACTTC